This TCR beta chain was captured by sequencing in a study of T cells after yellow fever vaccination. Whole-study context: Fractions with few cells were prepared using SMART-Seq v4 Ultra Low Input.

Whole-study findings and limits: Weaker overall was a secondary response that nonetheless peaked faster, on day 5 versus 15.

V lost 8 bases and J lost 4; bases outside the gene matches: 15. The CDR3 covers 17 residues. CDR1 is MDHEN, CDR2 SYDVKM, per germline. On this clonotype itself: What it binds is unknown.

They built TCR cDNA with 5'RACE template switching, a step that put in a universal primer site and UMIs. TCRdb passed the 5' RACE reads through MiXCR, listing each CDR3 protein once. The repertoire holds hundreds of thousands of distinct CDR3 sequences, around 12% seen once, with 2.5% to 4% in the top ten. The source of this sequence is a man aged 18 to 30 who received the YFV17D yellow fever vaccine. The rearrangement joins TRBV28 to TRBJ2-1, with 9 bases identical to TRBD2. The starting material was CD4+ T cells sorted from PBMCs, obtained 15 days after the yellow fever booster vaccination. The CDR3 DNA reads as TGTGCCAGCTCCCCTGTAAAGGGCGGGGGGGCTTACAATGAGCAGTTCTTC. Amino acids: CASSPVKGGGAYNEQFF. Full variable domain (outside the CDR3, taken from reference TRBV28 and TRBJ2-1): DVKVTQSSRYLVKRTGEKVFLECVQDMDHENMFWYRQDPGLGLRLIYFSYDVKMKEKGDIPEGYSVSREKKERFSLILESASTNQTSMYLCASSPVKGGGAYNEQFFGPGTRLTVL.